The 14 T cell receptor beta chains below were found in one sample sequenced in a study of blood T cell repertoires in COVID-19. Clones were read by immunoSEQ multiplex PCR, and TCRdb kept only the in-frame ones, dropping some. The table shows around 260,000 clones, with 86% occurring only once. The sequenced material came from peripheral blood. The receptors originated from a woman in her twenties or thirties with active or convalescent COVID-19.

The chain is built from TRBV27 and TRBJ1-1, with D hard to call. V was trimmed by 2 bases and J by 4 bases, leaving 17 bases between them. The CDR3 spans 16 residues. Germline V gene sequence: CDR1 MNHEY, CDR2 SMNVEV (reference sequence). CDR3 in DNA: TGTGCCAGCAGTTTAGAGGACCCCGGGATTGCCACTGAAGCTTTCTTT. Translated, it gives CASSLEDPGIATEAFF.

The chain carries TRBV7-8 and TRBJ1-6; TRBD1 matches at 7 bases. The V and J ends lost 1 base and 2 bases, in that order; junction bases with no gene match: 8. This CDR3 has 18 amino acids. Germline lookup yields CDR1 SGHVS and CDR2 FQNEAQ. The CDR3 DNA follows: TGTGCCAGCAGCTTAGTCCATGAAGGGGGCGCCTATAATTCACCCCTCCACTTT. Translating it yields CASSLVHEGGAYNSPLHF. Variable domain in full (rest from reference TRBV7-8 and TRBJ1-6): GAGVSQSPRYKVAKRGQDVALRCDPISGHVSLFWYQQALGQGPEFLTYFQNEAQLDKSGLPSDRFFAERPEGSVSTLKIQRTQQEDSAVYLCASSLVHEGGAYNSPLHFGNGTRLTVT.

The rearrangement joins TRBV4-2 to TRBJ2-7; 9 bases are a match to TRBD1. The CDR3 loop spans 16 amino acids. Germline CDR1 and CDR2: LGHNA and YNFKEQ. Losses at the gene ends were 1 base for V and 3 bases for J; bases not matched to a gene: 7. CDR3 protein: CASSQVGAGQGYEQYF. DNA for the CDR3: TGTGCCAGCAGCCAAGTTGGCGCGGGACAGGGCTACGAGCAGTACTTC.

This clone was detected a few times. The J gene is TRBJ1-5, the V gene TRBV2; no definite D call. This CDR3 comprises 12 residues. Germline lookup yields CDR1 SNHLY and CDR2 FYNNEI. V shed 5 bases and J shed 7 bases, with 9 bases lying between them. CDR3 sequence (DNA): TGTGCCAGCAGTTTTGAGGGACAGCCCCAGCATTTT. Encoded protein: CASSFEGQPQHF.

The V gene is TRBV4-2, the J gene TRBJ2-5, with a possible D match to TRBD2 (5 bases). This CDR3 contains 13 residues. V dropped 1 base and J dropped 7 bases, with 10 bases sitting between them. CDR1 and CDR2 (germline): LGHNA, YNFKEQ. CDR3 sequence: CASSQGEGGTQYF. The CDR3 DNA reads TGTGCCAGCAGCCAAGGAGAGGGTGGGACCCAGTACTTC.

The V gene is TRBV6-2 or TRBV6-3, the J gene TRBJ1-3, with D possibly being TRBD1 (5 bases). There are 16 residues in the CDR3. CDR1 is MNHEY and CDR2 is SVGEGT in the germline V gene. Trimming took off 0 bases at V and 2 bases at J, with 11 bases between the two ends. The CDR3 region has the DNA TGTGCCAGCAGTTACTCGGACATAAGGGCTGGAAACACCATATATTTT. Its protein is CASSYSDIRAGNTIYF.

CDR3 in amino acids: CASSLYGGGVGGANVLTF. CDR3 bases: TGTGCCAGCAGCTTATATGGTGGGGGCGTTGGTGGGGCCAACGTCCTGACTTTC. The chain joins TRBV7-2 to TRBJ2-6; perhaps TRBD1 as D (6 bases). The CDR3 spans 18 residues. Germline CDR1 reads SGHTA; CDR2 reads FQGNSA. V was trimmed by 2 bases and J by 3 bases, leaving 17 bases between them.

The genes are TRBV7-2 and TRBJ1-2; 8 nucleotides match TRBD1. CDR1 is SGHTA and CDR2 is FQGNSA in the germline V gene. With 4 bases clipped from V and 6 bases from J, the junction kept 7 bases outside the gene matches. The CDR3 totals 14 residues. The CDR3 is CASSYRGTRNGYTF. The CDR3, as DNA: TGTGCCAGCAGCTACAGGGGGACAAGAAATGGCTACACCTTC.

The chain is built from TRBV7-2 and TRBJ2-1; 7 nucleotides match TRBD2. Germline-derived CDR1 and CDR2 are SGHTA and FQGNSA. V lost 4 bases, J lost 8 bases, and 17 bases stayed unmatched. The CDR3 consists of 17 residues. The CDR3 reads CASSSMWGGQGGYEQFF. CDR3 sequence (DNA): TGTGCCAGCAGCTCTATGTGGGGAGGGCAGGGAGGTTATGAGCAGTTCTTC.

This clone appeared once. V usage is TRBV4-1 and J usage is TRBJ2-3, with 9 bases identical to TRBD2. The germline CDR1 and CDR2 sequences are MGHRA and YSYEKL. Losses at the gene ends were 3 bases for V and 0 bases for J; bases not matched to a gene: 13. The CDR3 is 19 residues long. The CDR3 spells CASSQELAGLRHSTDTQYF. In nucleotides, the CDR3 is TGCGCCAGCAGCCAGGAACTAGCGGGCCTCCGGCATAGCACAGATACGCAGTATTTT.

The chain joins TRBV7-8 to TRBJ1-1; D is undetermined. This CDR3 is 15 amino acids long. V was shortened by 4 bases and J by 0 bases, with 12 bases between the two germline ends. CDR1 SGHVS and CDR2 FQNEAQ come from the germline V gene. In DNA form, the CDR3 reads TGTGCCAGCAGCTCATCAGGAACCCTGAACACTGAAGCTTTCTTT. This translates into CASSSSGTLNTEAFF.

This clone occurred once. The chain carries TRBV28 and TRBJ1-4; 9 nucleotides line up with TRBD1. Germline CDR1 MDHEN, CDR2 SYDVKM. After removal of 5 bases from V and 8 bases from J, the junction contained 12 bases not matched to a gene. The CDR3 loop spans 16 amino acids. CDR3 sequence (DNA): TGTGCCAGCAGTCGAGGGGCCGGGACAGGGAAAGAAAAACTGTTTTTT. Translated: CASSRGAGTGKEKLFF.

Here the CDR3 reads CASSQDRTSGVLTDTQYF. The CDR3 DNA reads as TGTGCCAGCAGCCAAGATCGGACTAGCGGGGTTCTCACAGATACGCAGTATTTT. V is TRBV4-2 and J is TRBJ2-3; TRBD2 matches 12 bases. The CDR3 has 18 amino acids. Per germline, CDR1 LGHNA and CDR2 YNFKEQ. Trimming cost V 0 bases and J 2 bases; bases outside gene matches: 6.

This chain links TRBV30 with TRBJ1-6; the D gene is possibly TRBD1 (5 bases). Trimming took 5 bases from V and 6 from J, leaving 14 bases between them. The germline CDR1 and CDR2 sequences are GTSNPN and SVGIG (reference sequence). The CDR3 is made up of 14 amino acids. The CDR3 coding sequence is TGTGCCTGGTGTTCTGACAGATCTAATTCACCCCTCCACTTT. Translation: CAWCSDRSNSPLHF.